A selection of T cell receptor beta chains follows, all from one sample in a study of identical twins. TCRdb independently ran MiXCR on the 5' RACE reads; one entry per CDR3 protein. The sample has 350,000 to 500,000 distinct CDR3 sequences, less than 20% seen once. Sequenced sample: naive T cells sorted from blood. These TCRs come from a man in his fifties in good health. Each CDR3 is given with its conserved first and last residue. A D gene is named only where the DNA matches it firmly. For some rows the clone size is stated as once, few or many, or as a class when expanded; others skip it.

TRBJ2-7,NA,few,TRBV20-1,TGCAGTGCTAGAGATCCGCCTGGCGCCTACGAGCAGTACTTC,CSARDPPGAYEQYF
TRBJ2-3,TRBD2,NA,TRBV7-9,TGTGCCAGCAGCTTTGGGACTAGCCCCACAGATACGCAGTATTTT,CASSFGTSPTDTQYF
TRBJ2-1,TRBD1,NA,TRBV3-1,TGTGCCAGCAGCCAAGGGGACAGCCTTAATGAGCAGTTCTTC,CASSQGDSLNEQFF
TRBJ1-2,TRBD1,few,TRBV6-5,TGTGCCAGCAGTTATGCCAGGGGGAGTGGGTATGGCTACACCTTC,CASSYARGSGYGYTF
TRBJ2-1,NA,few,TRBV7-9,TGTGCCAGCAGCTTTCTTCCCAATGAGCAGTTCTTC,CASSFLPNEQFF
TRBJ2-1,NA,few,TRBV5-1,TGCGCCAGCAGCTTGGCCAACACAGGCTCCTACAATGAGCAGTTCTTC,CASSLANTGSYNEQFF
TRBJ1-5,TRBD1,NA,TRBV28,TGTGCCAGCAGTTTTCCGGGACAGCTCAATCAGCCCCAGCATTTT,CASSFPGQLNQPQHF
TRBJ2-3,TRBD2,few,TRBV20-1,TGCAGTGCTAGATCCACACCGGGACTAGCGGGGAACCGGGTCCCGGATACGCAGTATTTT,CSARSTPGLAGNRVPDTQYF
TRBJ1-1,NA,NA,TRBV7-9,TGTGCCAGCAGACCAGCTACAGCTGAAGCTTTCTTT,CASRPATAEAFF
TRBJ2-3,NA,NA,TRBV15,TGTGCCACCAGCAGCGGCACAGATACGCAGTATTTT,CATSSGTDTQYF
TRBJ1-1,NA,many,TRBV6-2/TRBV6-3,TGTGCCAGCAGCCCCGTCCTGAACACTGAAGCTTTCTTT,CASSPVLNTEAFF
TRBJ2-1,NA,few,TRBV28,TGTGCCAGCAGTTTTATTGGAGATGAGCAGTTCTTC,CASSFIGDEQFF
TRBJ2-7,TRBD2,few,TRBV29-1,TGCAGCGTTGGGACTAGCGGGTTCCCCTACGAGCAGTACTTC,CSVGTSGFPYEQYF
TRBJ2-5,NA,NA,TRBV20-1,TGCAGTGCCATACAGTTACAAGAGACCCAGTACTTC,CSAIQLQETQYF
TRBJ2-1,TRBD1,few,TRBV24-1,TGTGCCACCAGTGATTTCCCGGACAGGGGTGACTACAATGAGCAGTTCTTC,CATSDFPDRGDYNEQFF
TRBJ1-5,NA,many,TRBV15,TGTGCCACCAGCAGAGACTTGTATCAGCCCCAGCATTTT,CATSRDLYQPQHF
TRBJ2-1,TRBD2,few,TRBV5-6,TGTGCCAGCATACTAGCGGGCTTCTCGAGCTCCTACAATGAGCAGTTCTTC,CASILAGFSSSYNEQFF
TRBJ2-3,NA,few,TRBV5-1,TGCGCCAGCAGCTCCGGGCGTGGGACTGGCACAGATACGCAGTATTTT,CASSSGRGTGTDTQYF
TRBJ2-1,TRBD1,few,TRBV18,TGTGCCAGCTCACCACTTCCCCGGACAGGGGGCGGAGGTATGAATGAGCAGTTCTTC,CASSPLPRTGGGGMNEQFF